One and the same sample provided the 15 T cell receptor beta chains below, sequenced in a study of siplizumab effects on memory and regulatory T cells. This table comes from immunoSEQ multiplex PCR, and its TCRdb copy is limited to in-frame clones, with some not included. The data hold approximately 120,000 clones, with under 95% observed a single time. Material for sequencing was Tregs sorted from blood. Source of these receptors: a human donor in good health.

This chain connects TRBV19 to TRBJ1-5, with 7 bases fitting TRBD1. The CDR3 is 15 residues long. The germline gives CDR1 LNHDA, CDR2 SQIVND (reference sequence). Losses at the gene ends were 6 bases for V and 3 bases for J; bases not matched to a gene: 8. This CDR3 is CASRRTGTVNQPQHF. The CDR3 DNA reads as TGTGCCAGTAGGCGGACCGGGACAGTCAATCAGCCCCAGCATTTT. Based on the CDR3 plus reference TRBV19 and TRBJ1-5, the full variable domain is DGGITQSPKYLFRKEGQNVTLSCEQNLNHDAMYWYRQDPGQGLRLIYYSQIVNDFQKGDIAEGYSVSREKKESFPLTVTSAQKNPTAFYLCASRRTGTVNQPQHFGDGTRLSIL.

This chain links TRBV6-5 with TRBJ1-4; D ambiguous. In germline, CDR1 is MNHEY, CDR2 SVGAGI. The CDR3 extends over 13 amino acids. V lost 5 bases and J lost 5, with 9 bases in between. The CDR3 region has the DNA TGTGCCAGCAGTCGGCGGAGAAATGAAAAACTGTTTTTT. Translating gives CASSRRRNEKLFF.

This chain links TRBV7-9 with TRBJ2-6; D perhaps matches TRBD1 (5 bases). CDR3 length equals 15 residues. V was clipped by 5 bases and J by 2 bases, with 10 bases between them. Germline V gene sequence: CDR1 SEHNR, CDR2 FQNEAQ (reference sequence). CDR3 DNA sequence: TGTGCCAGCAGCCAGTCAGGGACTGGGGCCAACGTCCTGACTTTC. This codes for CASSQSGTGANVLTF.

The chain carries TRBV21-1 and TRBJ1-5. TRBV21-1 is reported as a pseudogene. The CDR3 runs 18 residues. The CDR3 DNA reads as TGTGCCAGCAGCCGCGGACGTATCTCAAAAGGTAGCAATCAGCCCCAGCATTTT. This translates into CASSRGRISKGSNQPQHF.

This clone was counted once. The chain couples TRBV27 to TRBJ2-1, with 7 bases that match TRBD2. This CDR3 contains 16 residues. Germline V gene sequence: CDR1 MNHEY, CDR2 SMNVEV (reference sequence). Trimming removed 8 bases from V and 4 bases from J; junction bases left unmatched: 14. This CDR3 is CASAPAGRAGYNEQFF. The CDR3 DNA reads TGTGCCAGCGCACCCGCCGGGAGAGCGGGATACAATGAGCAGTTCTTC.

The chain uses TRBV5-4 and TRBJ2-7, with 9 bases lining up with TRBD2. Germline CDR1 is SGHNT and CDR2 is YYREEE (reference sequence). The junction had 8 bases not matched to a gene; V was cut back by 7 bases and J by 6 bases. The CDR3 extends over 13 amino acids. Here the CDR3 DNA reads TGTGCCAGCCGGCGGGGGGGCCCGGGCGAGCAGTACTTC. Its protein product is CASRRGGPGEQYF.

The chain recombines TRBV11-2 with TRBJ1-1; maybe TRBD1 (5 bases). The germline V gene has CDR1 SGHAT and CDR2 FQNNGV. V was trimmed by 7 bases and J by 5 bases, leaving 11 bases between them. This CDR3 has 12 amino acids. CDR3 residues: CASTAWGTEAFF. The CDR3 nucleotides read TGTGCCAGCACCGCTTGGGGGACTGAAGCTTTCTTT.

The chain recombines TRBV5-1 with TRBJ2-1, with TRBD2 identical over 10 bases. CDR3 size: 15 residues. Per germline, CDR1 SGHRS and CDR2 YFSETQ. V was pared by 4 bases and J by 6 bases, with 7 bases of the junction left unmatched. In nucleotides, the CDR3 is TGCGCCAGCAGCCCTAGCGGGAGAGATGGCAATGAGCAGTTCTTC. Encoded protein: CASSPSGRDGNEQFF.

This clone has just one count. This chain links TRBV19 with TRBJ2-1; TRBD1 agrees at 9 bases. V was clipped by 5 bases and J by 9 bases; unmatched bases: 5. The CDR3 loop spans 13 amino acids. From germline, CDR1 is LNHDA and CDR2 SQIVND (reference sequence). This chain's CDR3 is CASSPTGGGEQFF. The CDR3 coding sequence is TGTGCCAGTAGTCCAACAGGGGGCGGTGAGCAGTTCTTC.

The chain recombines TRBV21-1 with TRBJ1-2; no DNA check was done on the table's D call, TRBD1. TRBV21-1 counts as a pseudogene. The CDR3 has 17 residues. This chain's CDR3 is CASSALGTGCFHYGYTF. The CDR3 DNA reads TGTGCCAGCAGCGCCTTAGGGACAGGGTGTTTCCACTATGGCTACACCTTC.

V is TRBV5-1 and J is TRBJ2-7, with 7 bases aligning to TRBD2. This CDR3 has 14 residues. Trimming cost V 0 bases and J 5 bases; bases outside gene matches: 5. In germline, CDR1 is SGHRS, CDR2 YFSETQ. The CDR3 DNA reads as TGCGCCAGCAGCTTGGCCGGGAGGCGCAACGAGCAGTACTTC. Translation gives CASSLAGRRNEQYF.

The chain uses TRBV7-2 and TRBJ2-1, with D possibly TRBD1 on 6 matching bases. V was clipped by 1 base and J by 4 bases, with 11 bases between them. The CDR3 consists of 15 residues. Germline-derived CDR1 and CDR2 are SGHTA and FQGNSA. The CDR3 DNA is TGTGCCAGCAGCTTAGTATTACAGGGTTACAATGAGCAGTTCTTC. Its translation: CASSLVLQGYNEQFF.

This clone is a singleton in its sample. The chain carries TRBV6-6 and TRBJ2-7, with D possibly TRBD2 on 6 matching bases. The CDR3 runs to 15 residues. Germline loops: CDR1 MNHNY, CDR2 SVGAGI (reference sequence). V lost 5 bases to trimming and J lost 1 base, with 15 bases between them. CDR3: CASSPDLARSYEQYF. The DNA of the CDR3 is TGTGCCAGCAGTCCCGATCTAGCGCGTTCCTACGAGCAGTACTTC.

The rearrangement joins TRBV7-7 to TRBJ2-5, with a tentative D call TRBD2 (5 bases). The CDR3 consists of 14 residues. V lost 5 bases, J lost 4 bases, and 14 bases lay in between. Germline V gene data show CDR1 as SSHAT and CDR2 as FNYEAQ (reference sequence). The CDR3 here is CASSTVGDAETQYF. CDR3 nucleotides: TGTGCCAGCAGCACCGTGGGAGACGCAGAGACCCAGTACTTC.

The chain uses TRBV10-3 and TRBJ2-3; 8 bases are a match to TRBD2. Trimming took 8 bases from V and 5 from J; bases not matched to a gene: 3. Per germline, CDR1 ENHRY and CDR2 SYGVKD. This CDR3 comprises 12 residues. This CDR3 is CAIGTRIDTQYF. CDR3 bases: TGTGCCATCGGGACTAGGATAGATACGCAGTATTTT.